Shown below are 21 T cell receptor beta chains from a single sample sequenced in a study of T cells in Graves' hyperthyroidism and ophthalmopathy. Amplified regions were TCR beta CDR3 sequences from RNA transcripts. Primed by the HTBI set, a first-round RT-PCR was run on the TCR CDR3. TCRdb reprocessed the multiplex PCR reads with MiXCR, giving one entry per CDR3 protein. The sample shows around 700,000 distinct CDR3 sequences, just over 35% of them seen only once. Source material: blood. The receptors stem from a woman between 40 and 55 years old with Graves' hyperthyroidism.

This clonotype was counted a few times. This chain connects TRBV29-1 to TRBJ2-2, with TRBD2 matching over 13 bases. The DNA end is a closer match to TRBJ2-3, so the J assignment may be wrong. The germline V gene has CDR1 SQVTM and CDR2 ANQGSEA. CDR3 length equals 14 residues. CDR3 in amino acids: CSVGGLAGEVGQYF. In nucleotides, the CDR3 is TGCAGCGTTGGCGGACTAGCGGGAGAGGTCGGGCAGTATTTT.

This clonotype was observed many times. CDR3: CASSFYTASGETQYF. Here the CDR3 DNA reads TGTGCCAGCAGCTTTTATACAGCGTCCGGAGAGACCCAGTACTTC. The J gene is TRBJ2-5, the V gene TRBV7-9, with no clear D. CDR1 and CDR2 (germline): SEHNR, FQNEAQ (reference sequence). The CDR3 consists of 15 residues. Trimming cost V 3 bases and J 4 bases, with 15 bases left between them. The variable domain in full, completed from reference TRBV7-9 and TRBJ2-5, reads DTGVSQNPRHKITKRGQNVTFRCDPISEHNRLYWYRQTLGQGPEFLTYFQNEAQLEKSRLLSDRFSAERPKGSFSTLEIQRTEQGDSAMYLCASSFYTASGETQYFGPGTRLLVL.

The chain has TRBV7-9 and TRBJ2-3; D is unclear. Deletions cut 3 bases from V and 2 bases from J, with 18 bases between. This CDR3 region has 17 residues. Germline V gene sequence: CDR1 SEHNR, CDR2 FQNEAQ (reference sequence). The CDR3 DNA sequence: TGTGCCAGCAGCTTCCATCCTTCGGGCAGTCCCACAGATACGCAGTATTTT. Protein sequence: CASSFHPSGSPTDTQYF.

This clonotype has at least ten counts. The chain uses TRBV29-1 and TRBJ1-3; 8 bases align to TRBD1. This CDR3 spans 16 amino acids. Germline V gives CDR1 SQVTM, CDR2 ANQGSEA. J lost 3 bases, V lost 0 bases, and 7 bases had no gene match. CDR3 sequence reads: CSVEDPGQGGGNTIYF. The DNA for the CDR3 is TGCAGCGTTGAAGATCCCGGACAGGGCGGTGGAAACACCATATATTTT. Drawing the rest from reference TRBV29-1 and TRBJ1-3, the complete variable domain is SAVISQKPSRDICQRGTSLTIQCQVDSQVTMMFWYRQQPGQSLTLIATANQGSEATYESGFVIDKFPISRPNLTFSTLTVSNMSPEDSSIYLCSVEDPGQGGGNTIYFGEGSWLTVV.

For this clonotype: This clone may be a read error of a much larger clone one base away. V usage is TRBV9 and J usage is TRBJ1-5; no clear D gene. The CDR3 covers 14 residues. Trimming shortened V by 4 bases and J by 0 bases, and 8 bases separated the two germline ends. CDR1 is SGDLS and CDR2 is YYNGEE in the germline V gene. The CDR3 spells CASSKASSNQPQHF. In DNA form, the CDR3 reads TGTGCCAGCAGCAAGGCGAGTAGCAATCAGCCCCAGCATTTT.

This clonotype was found many times. The chain couples TRBV19 to TRBJ1-5, with D perhaps TRBD1 (5 bases). Germline lookup yields CDR1 LNHDA and CDR2 SQIVND (reference sequence). The length of the CDR3 is 16 residues. V was clipped by 7 bases and J by 6 bases, with 22 bases between them. DNA of the CDR3: TGTGCCAGTAAAAATGGCGATCGCGACAGCCTTCAGCCCCAGCATTTT. Its translation: CASKNGDRDSLQPQHF.

This clonotype was recorded at least ten times. The chain uses TRBV12-3 or TRBV12-4 and TRBJ1-2, with D perhaps TRBD1 (6 bases). The CDR3 totals 14 residues. V was clipped by 6 bases and J by 5 bases, with 16 bases between them. Here the CDR3 DNA reads TGTGCCAGCAGCCGTGACCAGGGGCCGTATGGCTACACCTTC. As protein: CASSRDQGPYGYTF.

This clonotype appeared a few times. The chain links TRBV19 to TRBJ1-1, with TRBD1 matching 10 bases. V gave up 3 bases and J gave up 2 bases; unmatched junction bases: 3. Germline CDR1 LNHDA, CDR2 SQIVND (reference sequence). This CDR3 contains 15 residues. CDR3 bases: TGTGCCAGTAGTATCGGGACAGGGGTAAACACTGAAGCTTTCTTT. Residues: CASSIGTGVNTEAFF.

This rearrangement joins TRBV19 to TRBJ1-5; D is ambiguous. Germline lookup yields CDR1 LNHDA and CDR2 SQIVND (reference sequence). The CDR3 contains 13 residues. V gave up 3 bases and J gave up 4 bases, with 7 bases separating them. The CDR3 region has the DNA TGTGCCAGTAGTATGTCAGAGAATCAGCCCCAGCATTTT. It codes for CASSMSENQPQHF.

The chain joins TRBV19 to TRBJ1-5, with 10 bases matching TRBD1. Germline V lookup: CDR1 LNHDA, CDR2 SQIVND (reference sequence). V was clipped by 7 bases and J by 7 bases; unmatched bases: 10. The CDR3 sequence is 15 residues long. CDR3 sequence reads: CASIVTGGIGQPQHF. Here the CDR3 DNA reads TGTGCCAGTATTGTGACAGGGGGCATAGGACAGCCCCAGCATTTT.

The chain couples TRBV19 to TRBJ1-1; no clear D gene. The germline CDR1 and CDR2 sequences are LNHDA and SQIVND (reference sequence). The length of the CDR3 is 14 residues. With 1 base removed from V and 0 bases from J, the gap between germline ends came to 6 bases. DNA for the CDR3: TGTGCCAGTAGTATAGCCCGCTTGAACACTGAAGCTTTCTTT. Translating gives CASSIARLNTEAFF.

This clonotype was found many times. The CDR3 spells CSAMGLAGAGETQYF. The CDR3 nucleotides read TGCAGTGCTATGGGACTAGCGGGAGCAGGGGAGACCCAGTACTTC. The chain recombines TRBV20-1 with TRBJ2-5, with 14 bases identical to TRBD2. CDR1 is DFQATT and CDR2 is SNEGSKA in the germline V gene (reference sequence). The CDR3 has 15 residues. V was clipped by 4 bases and J by 5 bases; unmatched bases: 6.

With regard to this clonotype: A much larger clone is a single base away; this may be a read error. The V and J genes are TRBV10-3 and TRBJ1-1; 7 nucleotides align to TRBD1. CDR3 length: 15 residues. Germline values: CDR1 ENHRY, CDR2 SYGVKD. The CDR3 protein is CAISVGGRGNTEASF. The CDR3 DNA sequence: TGTGCCATCAGTGTAGGGGGCAGGGGGAACACTGAAGCTTCCTTT.

This clonotype came up a few times. CDR3 residues: CASSTRPPGQGVDEQYF. Written as DNA, the CDR3 is TGTGCCAGTAGTACCCGTCCTCCGGGTCAGGGGGTCGACGAGCAGTACTTC. This chain joins TRBV19 and TRBJ2-7, with 7 nucleotides matching TRBD1. The CDR3 consists of 17 residues. Per the germline V gene, CDR1 is LNHDA and CDR2 is SQIVND (reference sequence). V lost 4 bases, J lost 5 bases, and 17 bases stayed unmatched.

The J gene is TRBJ1-6, the V gene TRBV10-3, with no clear D. CDR3 size: 13 residues. Trimming left V 5 bases short and J 7 bases short, with 9 bases between. Germline lookup yields CDR1 ENHRY and CDR2 SYGVKD. CDR3 in DNA: TGTGCCATCAGTCCAAACTTGAATTCACCCCTCCACTTT. Translated, it gives CAISPNLNSPLHF.

This clonotype was counted many times. The chain employs TRBV12-3 or TRBV12-4 and TRBJ2-5, with TRBD2 identical over 7 bases. V lost 5 bases, J lost 4 bases, and 13 bases stayed unmatched. The length of the CDR3 is 16 residues. CDR3 residues: CASSPQGREGRETQYF. In nucleotides, the CDR3 is TGTGCCAGCAGTCCCCAGGGAAGGGAGGGCAGAGAGACCCAGTACTTC.

V is TRBV12-3 or TRBV12-4 and J is TRBJ1-4; D ambiguous. V was trimmed by 4 bases and J by 8 bases, leaving 8 bases between them. The CDR3 length is 12 residues. CDR3 amino acids: CASSYLGEKLFF. The CDR3 DNA reads TGTGCCAGCAGTTACCTAGGCGAAAAACTGTTTTTT.

With respect to this clonotype: A much larger clone differs from this one at a single base, so this may be a read error. The V and J genes are TRBV7-2 and TRBJ1-6; D not resolved. CDR3 length: 13 amino acids. Germline V gives CDR1 SGHTA, CDR2 FQGNSA. The V and J ends lost 5 bases and 10 bases respectively, with 12 bases between them. The DNA of the CDR3 is TGTGCCAGCAGCGCCCGGGGAACCTCACCCCTCCACTTT. Translating gives CASSARGTSPLHF. The whole variable domain, filled in from reference TRBV7-2 and TRBJ1-6, reads GAGVSQSPSNKVTEKGKDVELRCDPISGHTALYWYRQSLGQGLEFLIYFQGNSAPDKSGLPSDRFSAERTGGSVSTLTIQRTQQEDSAVYLCASSARGTSPLHFGNGTRLTVT.

This clonotype was counted at least ten times. This chain joins TRBV20-1 and TRBJ1-2, with D possibly TRBD1 on 5 matching bases. Germline loops: CDR1 DFQATT, CDR2 SNEGSKA (reference sequence). The CDR3 sequence is 13 residues long. Trimming left V 6 bases short and J 3 bases short, with 14 bases between. The CDR3 loop is CSARPQGDYGYTF. CDR3 DNA: TGCAGTGCCCGACCGCAGGGAGACTATGGCTACACCTTC.

This clonotype was detected many times. The rearrangement joins TRBV2 to TRBJ2-7; no clear D gene. CDR1 and CDR2 (germline): SNHLY, FYNNEI. Trimming removed 5 bases from V and 5 bases from J, with 10 bases in between. CDR3 length equals 12 residues. CDR3 sequence (DNA): TGTGCCAGCAGTCCTTTGGCCAACGAGCAGTACTTC. It is translated as CASSPLANEQYF.

The chain joins TRBV7-9 to TRBJ2-3, with D unresolved. This CDR3 has 17 amino acids. V was trimmed by 4 bases and J by 6 bases, leaving 23 bases between them. The V gene's germline CDR1 is SEHNR and CDR2 FQNEAQ (reference sequence). The CDR3 coding sequence is TGTGCCAGCAGCTACCAAGGACCCGTGGGGTGGTTGGATACGCAGTATTTT. This encodes CASSYQGPVGWLDTQYF.